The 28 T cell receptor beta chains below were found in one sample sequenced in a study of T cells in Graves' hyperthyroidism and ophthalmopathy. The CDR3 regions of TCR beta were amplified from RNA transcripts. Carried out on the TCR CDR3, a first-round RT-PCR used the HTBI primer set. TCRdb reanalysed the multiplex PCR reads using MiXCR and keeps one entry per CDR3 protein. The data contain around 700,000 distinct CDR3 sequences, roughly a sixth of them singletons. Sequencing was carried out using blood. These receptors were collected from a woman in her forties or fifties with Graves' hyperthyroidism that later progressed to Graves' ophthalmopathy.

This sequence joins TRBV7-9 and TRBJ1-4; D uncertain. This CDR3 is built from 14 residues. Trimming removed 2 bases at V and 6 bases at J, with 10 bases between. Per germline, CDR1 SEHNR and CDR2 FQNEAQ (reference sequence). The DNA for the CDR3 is TGTGCCAGCAGCTTAAACAGAGAAGATGAAAAACTGTTTTTT. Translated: CASSLNREDEKLFF. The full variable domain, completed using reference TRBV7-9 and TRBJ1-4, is DTGVSQNPRHKITKRGQNVTFRCDPISEHNRLYWYRQTLGQGPEFLTYFQNEAQLEKSRLLSDRFSAERPKGSFSTLEIQRTEQGDSAMYLCASSLNREDEKLFFGSGTQLSVL.

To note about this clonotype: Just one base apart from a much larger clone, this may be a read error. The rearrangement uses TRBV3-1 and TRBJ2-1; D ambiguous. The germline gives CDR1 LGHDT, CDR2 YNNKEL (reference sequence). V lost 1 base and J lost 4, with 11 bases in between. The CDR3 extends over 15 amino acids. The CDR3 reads CASSQGRGDYNEQFF. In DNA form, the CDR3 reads TGTGCCAGCAGCCAAGGTCGTGGGGATTACAATGAGCAGTTCTTC.

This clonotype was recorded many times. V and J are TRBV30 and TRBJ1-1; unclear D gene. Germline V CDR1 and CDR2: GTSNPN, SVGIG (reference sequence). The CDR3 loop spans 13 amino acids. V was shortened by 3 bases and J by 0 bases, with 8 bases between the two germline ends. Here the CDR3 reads CAWRWSMNTEAFF. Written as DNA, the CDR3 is TGTGCCTGGAGATGGAGTATGAACACTGAAGCTTTCTTT.

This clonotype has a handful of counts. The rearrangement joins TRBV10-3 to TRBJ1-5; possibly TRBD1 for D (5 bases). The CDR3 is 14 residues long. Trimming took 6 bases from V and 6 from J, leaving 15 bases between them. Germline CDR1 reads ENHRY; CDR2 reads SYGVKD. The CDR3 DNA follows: TGTGCCATCAGCCCAGACAGAGAAGGTCAGCCCCAGCATTTT. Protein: CAISPDREGQPQHF.

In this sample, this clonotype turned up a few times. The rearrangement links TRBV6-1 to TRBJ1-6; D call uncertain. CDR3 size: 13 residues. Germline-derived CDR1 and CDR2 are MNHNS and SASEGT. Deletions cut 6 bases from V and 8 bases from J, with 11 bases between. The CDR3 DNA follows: TGTGCCAGCAGCAATCACAGAGATTCACCCCTCCACTTT. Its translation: CASSNHRDSPLHF.

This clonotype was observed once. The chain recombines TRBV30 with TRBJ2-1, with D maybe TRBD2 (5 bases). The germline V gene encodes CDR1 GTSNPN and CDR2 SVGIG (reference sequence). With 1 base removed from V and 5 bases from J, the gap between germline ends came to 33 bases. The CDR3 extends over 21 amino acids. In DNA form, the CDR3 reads TGTGCCTGGAGTGGCGCAGCGACTACGTTTAGGTTGGAGTCCCTCCACAATGAGCAGTTCTTC. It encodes CAWSGAATTFRLESLHNEQFF.

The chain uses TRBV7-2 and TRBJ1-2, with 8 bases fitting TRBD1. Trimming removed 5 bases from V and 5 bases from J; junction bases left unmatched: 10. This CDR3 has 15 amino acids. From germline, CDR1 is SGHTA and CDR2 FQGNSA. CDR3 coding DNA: TGTGCCAGCAGCGCAGCGACAGGGGAGCTTTATGGCTACACCTTC. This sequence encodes CASSAATGELYGYTF.

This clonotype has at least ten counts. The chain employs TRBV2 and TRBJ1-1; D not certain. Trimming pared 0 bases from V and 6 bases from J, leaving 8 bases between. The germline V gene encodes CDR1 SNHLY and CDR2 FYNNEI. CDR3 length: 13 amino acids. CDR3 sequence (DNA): TGTGCCAGCAGTGAAGCGTGGGGTTCTGAAGCTTTCTTT. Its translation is CASSEAWGSEAFF. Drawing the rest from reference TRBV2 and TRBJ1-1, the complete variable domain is EPEVTQTPSHQVTQMGQEVILRCVPISNHLYFYWYRQILGQKVEFLVSFYNNEISEKSEIFDDQFSVERPDGSNFTLKIRSTKLEDSAMYFCASSEAWGSEAFFGQGTRLTVV.

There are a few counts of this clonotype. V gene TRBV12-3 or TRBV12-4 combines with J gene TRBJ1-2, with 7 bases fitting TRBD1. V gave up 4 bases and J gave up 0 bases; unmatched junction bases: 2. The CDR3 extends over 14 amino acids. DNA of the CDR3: TGTGCCAGCAGTTGGGACAGCCCTAACTATGGCTACACCTTC. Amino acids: CASSWDSPNYGYTF.

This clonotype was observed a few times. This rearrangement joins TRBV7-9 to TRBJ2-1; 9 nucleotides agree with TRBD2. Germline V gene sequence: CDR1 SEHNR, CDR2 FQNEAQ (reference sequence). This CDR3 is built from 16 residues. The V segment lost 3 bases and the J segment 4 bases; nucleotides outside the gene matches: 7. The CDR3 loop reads CASSFSLAGQYNEQFF. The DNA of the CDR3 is TGTGCCAGCAGCTTTAGCCTAGCGGGGCAATACAATGAGCAGTTCTTC.

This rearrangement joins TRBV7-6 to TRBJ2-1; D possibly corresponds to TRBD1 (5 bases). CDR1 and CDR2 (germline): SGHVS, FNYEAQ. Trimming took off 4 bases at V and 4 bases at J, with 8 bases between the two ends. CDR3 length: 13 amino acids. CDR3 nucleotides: TGTGCCAGCAGCTATCGACAGTACAATGAGCAGTTCTTC. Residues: CASSYRQYNEQFF. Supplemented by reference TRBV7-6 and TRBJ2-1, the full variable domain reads GAGVSQSPRYKVTKRGQDVALRCDPISGHVSLYWYRQALGQGPEFLTYFNYEAQQDKSGLPNDRFSAERPEGSISTLTIQRTEQRDSAMYRCASSYRQYNEQFFGPGTRLTVL.

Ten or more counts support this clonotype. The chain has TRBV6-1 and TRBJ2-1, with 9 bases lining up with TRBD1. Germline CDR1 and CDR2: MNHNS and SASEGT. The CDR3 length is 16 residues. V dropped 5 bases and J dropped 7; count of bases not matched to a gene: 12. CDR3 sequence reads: CASSRGGDRAGNEQFF. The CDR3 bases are TGTGCCAGCAGTAGGGGAGGGGACAGGGCGGGGAATGAGCAGTTCTTC.

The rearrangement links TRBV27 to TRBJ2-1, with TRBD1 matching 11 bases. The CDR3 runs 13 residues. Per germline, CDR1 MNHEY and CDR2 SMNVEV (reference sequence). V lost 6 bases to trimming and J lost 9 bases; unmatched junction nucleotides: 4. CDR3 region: CASRGQGVIEQFF. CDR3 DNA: TGTGCCAGCAGGGGACAGGGGGTGATTGAGCAGTTCTTC.

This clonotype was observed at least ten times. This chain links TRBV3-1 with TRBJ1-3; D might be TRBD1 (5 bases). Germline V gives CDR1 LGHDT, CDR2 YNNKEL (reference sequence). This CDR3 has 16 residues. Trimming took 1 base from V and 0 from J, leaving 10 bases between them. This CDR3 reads CASSQVGENSGNTIYF. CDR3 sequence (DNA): TGTGCCAGCAGCCAAGTAGGGGAGAACTCTGGAAACACCATATATTTT.

The CDR3 DNA is TGTGCCAGCAGTCCTGGGGGGGGAGAAGGGGGGTCGGTGGGCTACACCTTC. Residues: CASSPGGGEGGSVGYTF. V gene TRBV6-1 combines with J gene TRBJ1-2; the D gene is possibly TRBD1 (6 bases). Trimming cost V 5 bases and J 8 bases, with 27 bases left between them. Germline CDR1 and CDR2: MNHNS and SASEGT. There are 17 residues in the CDR3.

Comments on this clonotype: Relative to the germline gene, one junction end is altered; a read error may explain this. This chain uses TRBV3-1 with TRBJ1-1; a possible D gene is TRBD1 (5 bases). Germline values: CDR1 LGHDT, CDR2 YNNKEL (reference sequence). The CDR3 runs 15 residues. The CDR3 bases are TGTGCCAGCAGCCAAGATGAGGACAAGAACACTGAAGTTTTCTTT. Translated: CASSQDEDKNTEVFF.

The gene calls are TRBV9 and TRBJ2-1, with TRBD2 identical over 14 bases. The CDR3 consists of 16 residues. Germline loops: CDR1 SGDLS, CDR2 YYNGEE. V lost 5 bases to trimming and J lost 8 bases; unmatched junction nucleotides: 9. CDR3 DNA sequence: TGTGCCAGCAGTCATCCTGGACTAGCGGGGGGCCATGAGCAGTTCTTC. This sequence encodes CASSHPGLAGGHEQFF.

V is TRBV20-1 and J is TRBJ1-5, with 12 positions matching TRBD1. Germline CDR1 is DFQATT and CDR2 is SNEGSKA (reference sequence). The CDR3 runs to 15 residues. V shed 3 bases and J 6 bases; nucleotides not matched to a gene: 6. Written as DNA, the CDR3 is TGCAGTGCTAGGGCGGGACAGGGGGCGGTTCAGCCCCAGCATTTT. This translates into CSARAGQGAVQPQHF.

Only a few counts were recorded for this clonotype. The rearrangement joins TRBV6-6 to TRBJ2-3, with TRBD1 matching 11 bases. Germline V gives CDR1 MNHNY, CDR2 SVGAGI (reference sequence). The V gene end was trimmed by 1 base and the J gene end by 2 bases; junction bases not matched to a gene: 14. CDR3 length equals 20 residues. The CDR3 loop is CASSYWTGTGGPIHTDTQYF. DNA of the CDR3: TGTGCCAGCAGTTACTGGACCGGGACAGGGGGTCCTATTCACACAGATACGCAGTATTTT.

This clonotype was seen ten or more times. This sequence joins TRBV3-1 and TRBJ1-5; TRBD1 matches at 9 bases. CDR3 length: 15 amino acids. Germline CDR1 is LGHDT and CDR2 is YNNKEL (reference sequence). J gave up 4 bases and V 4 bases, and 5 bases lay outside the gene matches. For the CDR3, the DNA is TGTGCCAGCAGCCCCGGAGACAGGGGGAATCAGCCCCAGCATTTT. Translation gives CASSPGDRGNQPQHF.

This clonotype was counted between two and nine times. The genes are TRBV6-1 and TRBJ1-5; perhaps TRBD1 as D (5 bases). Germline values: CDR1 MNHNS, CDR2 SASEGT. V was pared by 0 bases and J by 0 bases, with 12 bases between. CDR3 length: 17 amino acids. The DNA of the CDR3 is TGTGCCAGCAGTGAAGCGTTCGAGGGGTATAGCAATCAGCCCCAGCATTTT. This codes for CASSEAFEGYSNQPQHF.

The CDR3: CASSLALSGGRPYEAFF. CDR3 nucleotide sequence: TGTGCCAGCAGCTTAGCGTTATCTGGCGGGAGACCTTATGAAGCTTTCTTT. The chain carries TRBV7-9 and TRBJ1-1; D unclear. Germline V lookup: CDR1 SEHNR, CDR2 FQNEAQ (reference sequence). There are 17 residues in the CDR3. V was clipped by 0 bases and J by 7 bases, with 21 bases between them. Full variable domain (remainder filled in from reference TRBV7-9 and TRBJ1-1): DTGVSQNPRHKITKRGQNVTFRCDPISEHNRLYWYRQTLGQGPEFLTYFQNEAQLEKSRLLSDRFSAERPKGSFSTLEIQRTEQGDSAMYLCASSLALSGGRPYEAFFGQGTRLTVV.

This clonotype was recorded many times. CDR3: CASSDTGTGFFGTQYF. Here the CDR3 DNA reads TGTGCCAGCAGCGATACCGGGACAGGGTTTTTTGGTACGCAGTATTTT. V gene TRBV11-2 combines with J gene TRBJ2-3, with 9 bases matching TRBD1. Germline values: CDR1 SGHAT, CDR2 FQNNGV. The CDR3 is 16 residues long. The V and J ends lost 5 bases and 8 bases, in that order; junction bases with no gene match: 14.

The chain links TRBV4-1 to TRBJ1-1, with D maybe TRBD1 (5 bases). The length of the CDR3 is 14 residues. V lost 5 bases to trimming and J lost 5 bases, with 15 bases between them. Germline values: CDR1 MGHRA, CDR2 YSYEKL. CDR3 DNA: TGCGCCAGCAGCGATGCAGGGTTGGGGACTGAAGCTTTCTTT. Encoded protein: CASSDAGLGTEAFF.

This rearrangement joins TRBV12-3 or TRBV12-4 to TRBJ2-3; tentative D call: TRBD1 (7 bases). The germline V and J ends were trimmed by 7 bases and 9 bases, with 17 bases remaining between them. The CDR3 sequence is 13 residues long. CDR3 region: CASKTRRGRTQYF. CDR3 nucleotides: TGTGCCAGCAAGACGAGGAGGGGGCGAACGCAGTATTTT.

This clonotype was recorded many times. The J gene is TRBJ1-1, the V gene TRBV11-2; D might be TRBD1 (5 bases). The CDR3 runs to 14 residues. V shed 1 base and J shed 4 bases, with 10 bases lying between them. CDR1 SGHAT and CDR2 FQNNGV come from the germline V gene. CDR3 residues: CASSLAGFSTEAFF. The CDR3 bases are TGTGCCAGCAGCTTAGCAGGGTTCAGCACTGAAGCTTTCTTT.

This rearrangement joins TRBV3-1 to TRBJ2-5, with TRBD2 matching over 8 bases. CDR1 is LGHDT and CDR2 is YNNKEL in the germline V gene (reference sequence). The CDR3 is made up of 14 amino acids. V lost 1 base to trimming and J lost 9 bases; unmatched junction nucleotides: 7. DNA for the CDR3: TGTGCCAGCAGCCAAGGTGTACTAGCGGCGGCCCAGTACTTC. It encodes CASSQGVLAAAQYF.

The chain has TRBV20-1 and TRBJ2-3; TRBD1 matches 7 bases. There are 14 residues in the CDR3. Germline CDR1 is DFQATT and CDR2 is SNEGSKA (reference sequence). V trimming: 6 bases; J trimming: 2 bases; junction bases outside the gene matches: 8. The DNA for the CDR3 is TGCAGTGCAAGCCCGGGGACAGCCACAGATACGCAGTATTTT. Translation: CSASPGTATDTQYF.